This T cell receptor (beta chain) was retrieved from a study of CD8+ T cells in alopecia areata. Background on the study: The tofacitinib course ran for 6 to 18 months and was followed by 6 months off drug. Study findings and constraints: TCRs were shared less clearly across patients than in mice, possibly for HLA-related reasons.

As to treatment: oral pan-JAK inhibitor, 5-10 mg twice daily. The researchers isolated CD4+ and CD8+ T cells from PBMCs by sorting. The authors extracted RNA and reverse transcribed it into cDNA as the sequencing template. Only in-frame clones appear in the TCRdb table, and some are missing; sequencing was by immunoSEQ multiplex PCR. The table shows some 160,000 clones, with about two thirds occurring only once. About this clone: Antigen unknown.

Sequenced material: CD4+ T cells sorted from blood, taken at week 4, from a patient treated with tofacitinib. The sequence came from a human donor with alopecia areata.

The CDR3 region has the DNA TGTGCCAGCAGCCGACAGGGATCGAACACTGAAGCTTTCTTT. The encoded protein is CASSRQGSNTEAFF. The chain links TRBV7-3 to TRBJ1-1; 7 positions agree with TRBD1. This CDR3 comprises 14 residues. Germline V gene sequence: CDR1 SGHTA, CDR2 FQGTGA. The junction had 4 bases not matched to a gene; V was cut back by 5 bases and J by 1 base.